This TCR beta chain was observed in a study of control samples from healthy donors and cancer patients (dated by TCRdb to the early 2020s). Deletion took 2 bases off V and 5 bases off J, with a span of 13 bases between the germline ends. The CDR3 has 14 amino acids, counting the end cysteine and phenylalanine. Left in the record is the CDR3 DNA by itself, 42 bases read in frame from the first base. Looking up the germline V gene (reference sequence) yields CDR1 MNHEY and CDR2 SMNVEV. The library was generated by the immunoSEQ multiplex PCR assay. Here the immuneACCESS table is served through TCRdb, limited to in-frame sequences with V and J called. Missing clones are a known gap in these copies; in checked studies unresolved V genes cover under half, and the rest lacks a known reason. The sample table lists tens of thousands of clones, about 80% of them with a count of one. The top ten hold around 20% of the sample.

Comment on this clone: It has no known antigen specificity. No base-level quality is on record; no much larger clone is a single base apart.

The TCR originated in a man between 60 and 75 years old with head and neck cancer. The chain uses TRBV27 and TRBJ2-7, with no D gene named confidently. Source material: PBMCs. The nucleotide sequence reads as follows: TGTGCCAGCAGTTTACTGTCTAAAAACCACGAGCAGTACTTC. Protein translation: CASSLLSKNHEQYF.